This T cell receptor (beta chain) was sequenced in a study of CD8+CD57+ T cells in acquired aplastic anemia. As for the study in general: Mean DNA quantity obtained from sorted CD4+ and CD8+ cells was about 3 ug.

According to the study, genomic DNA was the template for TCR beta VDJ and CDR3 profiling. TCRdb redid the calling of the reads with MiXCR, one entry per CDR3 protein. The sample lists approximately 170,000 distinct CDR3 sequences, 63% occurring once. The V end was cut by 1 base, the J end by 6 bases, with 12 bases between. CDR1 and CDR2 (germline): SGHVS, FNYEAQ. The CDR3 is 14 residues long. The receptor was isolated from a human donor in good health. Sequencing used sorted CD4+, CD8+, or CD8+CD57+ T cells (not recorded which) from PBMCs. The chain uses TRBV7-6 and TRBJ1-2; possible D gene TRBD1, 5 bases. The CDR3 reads CASSLVVGGDGYTF. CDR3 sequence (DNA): TGTGCCAGCAGCTTAGTGGTCGGGGGTGATGGCTACACCTTC.